The 5 T cell receptor beta chains listed next were all sequenced from one sample in a study of identical twins. TCRdb passed the 5' RACE reads through MiXCR, listing each CDR3 protein once. This sample yields 600,000 to 800,000 distinct CDR3 sequences, of which around 20% are seen a single time; around 4.4% belongs to the top ten. This same sample was also part of a study on T cells expressing NK-cell markers.

The sequencing sample was made of PBMCs. The receptors originated from a woman in her late teens or twenties in good health.

The gene calls are TRBV20-1 and TRBJ2-3, with D maybe TRBD1 (6 bases). CDR1 is DFQATT, CDR2 SNEGSKA, per germline (reference sequence). Trimming stripped 2 bases from V and 2 bases from J, with 8 bases between. This CDR3 is built from 13 residues. The CDR3, as DNA: TGCAGTGCTAGAAGGACAGACACAGATACGCAGTATTTT. This codes for CSARRTDTDTQYF.

V gene TRBV25-1 combines with J gene TRBJ2-7, with D possibly being TRBD2 (7 bases). CDR1 MGHDK and CDR2 SYGVNS come from the germline V gene. The CDR3 extends over 13 amino acids. Trimming removed 2 bases from V and 5 bases from J, with 10 bases in between. The DNA of the CDR3 is TGTGCCAGCAGTGAAGGGGGGGCCCACGAGCAGTACTTC. As protein: CASSEGGAHEQYF.

V and J are TRBV6-1 and TRBJ2-2; 11 bases align to TRBD1. The CDR3 runs 14 residues. V gave up 7 bases and J gave up 4 bases; unmatched junction bases: 2. CDR1 and CDR2 from the germline V gene are MNHNS and SASEGT. The DNA of the CDR3 is TGTGCCAGCATCGGGACAGGGGGCACCGGGGAGCTGTTTTTT. Amino acids: CASIGTGGTGELFF.

In its sample, this clonotype was seen a few times. This chain links TRBV6-1 with TRBJ2-1; 8 bases align to TRBD2. The ends lost 7 bases at V and 1 base at J; junction bases unmatched: 12. Germline lookup yields CDR1 MNHNS and CDR2 SASEGT. CDR3 length: 17 amino acids. The CDR3 nucleotides read TGTGCCAGCACCCAAAGGGGGAGCGGGGGTTCCTACAATGAGCAGTTCTTC. Its protein product is CASTQRGSGGSYNEQFF.

Here the CDR3 reads CASCALAGSQETQYF. As DNA, the CDR3 is TGTGCCAGCTGTGCGCTAGCGGGCAGCCAAGAGACCCAGTACTTC. The chain links TRBV6-1 to TRBJ2-5; 8 nucleotides agree with TRBD2. Germline values: CDR1 MNHNS, CDR2 SASEGT. Unmatched junction bases numbered 9, after V lost 8 bases and J lost 1 base. The CDR3 contains 15 residues.